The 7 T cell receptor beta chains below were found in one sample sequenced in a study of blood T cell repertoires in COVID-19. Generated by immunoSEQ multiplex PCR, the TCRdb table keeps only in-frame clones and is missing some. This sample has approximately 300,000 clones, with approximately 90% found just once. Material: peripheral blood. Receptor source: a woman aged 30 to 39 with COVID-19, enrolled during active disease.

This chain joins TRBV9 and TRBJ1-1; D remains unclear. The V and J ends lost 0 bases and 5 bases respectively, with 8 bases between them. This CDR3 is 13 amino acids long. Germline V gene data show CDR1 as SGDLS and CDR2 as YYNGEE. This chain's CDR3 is CASSVAAATEAFF. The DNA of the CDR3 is TGTGCCAGCAGCGTAGCGGCGGCGACTGAAGCTTTCTTT.

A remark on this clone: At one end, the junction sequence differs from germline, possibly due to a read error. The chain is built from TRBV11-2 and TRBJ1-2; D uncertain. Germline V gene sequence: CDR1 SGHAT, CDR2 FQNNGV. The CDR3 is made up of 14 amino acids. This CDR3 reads CASSSPTRLDGYIF. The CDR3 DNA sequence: TGTGCCAGCAGCTCGCCCACGAGGTTGGATGGCTACATCTTC.

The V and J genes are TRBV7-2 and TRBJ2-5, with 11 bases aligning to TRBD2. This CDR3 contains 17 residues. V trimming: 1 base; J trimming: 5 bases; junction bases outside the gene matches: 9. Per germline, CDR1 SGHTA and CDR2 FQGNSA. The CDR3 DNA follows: TGTGCCAGCAGCTTAGAGTCTAGCGGGAGGACCTGGGAGACCCAGTACTTC. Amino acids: CASSLESSGRTWETQYF. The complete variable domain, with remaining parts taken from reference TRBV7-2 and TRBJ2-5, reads GAGVSQSPSNKVTEKGKDVELRCDPISGHTALYWYRQSLGQGLEFLIYFQGNSAPDKSGLPSDRFSAERTGGSVSTLTIQRTQQEDSAVYLCASSLESSGRTWETQYFGPGTRLLVL.

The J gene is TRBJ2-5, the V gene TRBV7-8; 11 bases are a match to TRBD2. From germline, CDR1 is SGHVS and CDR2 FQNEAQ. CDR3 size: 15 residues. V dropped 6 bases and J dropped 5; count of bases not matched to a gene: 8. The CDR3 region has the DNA TGTGCCAGCAGTCGTACTAGCGGGAGTGGGGAGACCCAGTACTTC. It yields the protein CASSRTSGSGETQYF.

DNA of the CDR3: TGTGCCAGCAGTACCTACCGACAGGGGGGGGGAGATACGCAGTATTTT. The encoded protein is CASSTYRQGGGDTQYF. V and J are TRBV28 and TRBJ2-3; 9 bases are a match to TRBD1. Germline V lookup: CDR1 MDHEN, CDR2 SYDVKM. J lost 5 bases, V lost 5 bases, and 11 bases had no gene match. This CDR3 is built from 16 residues. The variable domain in full, with the rest retrieved from reference TRBV28 and TRBJ2-3, is DVKVTQSSRYLVKRTGEKVFLECVQDMDHENMFWYRQDPGLGLRLIYFSYDVKMKEKGDIPEGYSVSREKKERFSLILESASTNQTSMYLCASSTYRQGGGDTQYFGPGTRLTVL.

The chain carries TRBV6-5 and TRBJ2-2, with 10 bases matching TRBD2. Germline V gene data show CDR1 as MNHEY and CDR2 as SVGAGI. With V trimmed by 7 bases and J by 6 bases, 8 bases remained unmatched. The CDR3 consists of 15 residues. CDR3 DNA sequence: TGTGCCAGCATTCGACTAGCGGGTGGGGCCGGGGAGCTGTTTTTT. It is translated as CASIRLAGGAGELFF.

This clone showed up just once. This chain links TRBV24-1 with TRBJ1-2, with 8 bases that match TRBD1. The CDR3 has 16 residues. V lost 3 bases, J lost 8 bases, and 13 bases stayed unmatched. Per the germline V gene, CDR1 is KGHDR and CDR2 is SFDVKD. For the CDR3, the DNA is TGTGCCACCAGTGATATCGGACAGGGTGGTATGGAGGGCTACACCTTC. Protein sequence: CATSDIGQGGMEGYTF.